What follows describes a single T cell receptor beta chain. Antigen specificity is unknown. The V and J ends lost 6 bases and 0 bases respectively, with 11 bases between them. The germline V gene encodes CDR1 MNHNS and CDR2 SASEGT. This CDR3 spans 15 amino acids. For sorted subsets, about 200 ng DNA per replicate equaled around 28,000 T cell genomes. Assay used: immunoSEQ multiplex PCR; TCRdb lists only in-frame clones, some missing. The sample yields some 1,400,000 clones, approximately 96% seen once. This specimen comes from a study of shared clonotypes between healthy human individuals. Findings of the study overall: Approximately 4.5% was the fraction of naive CD4 clonotypes found shared across a few donors.

The chain recombines TRBV6-1 with TRBJ1-4, with D unclear. The clonotype comes from a man aged 25 to 45 in good health. The material sequenced was naive CD4+ T cells sorted from blood. Subset in this sample: CD45RA+ positively selected. The CDR3 region is CASRLYLTTNEKLFF. The CDR3 DNA reads as TGTGCCAGCAGACTATATTTAACAACTAATGAAAAACTGTTTTTT.